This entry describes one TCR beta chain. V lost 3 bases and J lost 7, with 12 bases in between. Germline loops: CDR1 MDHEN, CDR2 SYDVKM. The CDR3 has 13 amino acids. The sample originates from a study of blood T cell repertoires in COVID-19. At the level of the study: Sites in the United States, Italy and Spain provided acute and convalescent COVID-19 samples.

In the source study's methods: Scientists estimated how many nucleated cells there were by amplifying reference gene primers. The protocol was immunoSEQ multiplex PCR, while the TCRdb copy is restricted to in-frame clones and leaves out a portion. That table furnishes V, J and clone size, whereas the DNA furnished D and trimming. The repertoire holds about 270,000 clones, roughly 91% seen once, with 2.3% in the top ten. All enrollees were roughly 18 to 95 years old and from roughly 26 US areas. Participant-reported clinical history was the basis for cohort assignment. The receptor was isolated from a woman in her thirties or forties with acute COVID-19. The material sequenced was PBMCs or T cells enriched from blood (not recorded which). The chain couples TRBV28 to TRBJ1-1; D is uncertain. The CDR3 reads CASSFQAANEAFF. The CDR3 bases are TGTGCCAGCAGTTTTCAGGCCGCTAATGAAGCTTTCTTT.